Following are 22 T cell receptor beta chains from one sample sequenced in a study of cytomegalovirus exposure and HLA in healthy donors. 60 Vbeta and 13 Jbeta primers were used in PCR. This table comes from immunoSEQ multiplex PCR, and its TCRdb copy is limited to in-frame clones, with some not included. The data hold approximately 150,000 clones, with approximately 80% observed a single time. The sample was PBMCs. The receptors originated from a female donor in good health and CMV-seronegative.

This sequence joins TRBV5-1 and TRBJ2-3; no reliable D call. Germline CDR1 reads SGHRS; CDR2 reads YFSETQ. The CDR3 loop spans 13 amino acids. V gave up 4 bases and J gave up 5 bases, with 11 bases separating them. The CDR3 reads CASSPLVEDTQYF. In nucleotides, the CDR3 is TGCGCCAGCAGCCCGCTAGTAGAAGATACGCAGTATTTT.

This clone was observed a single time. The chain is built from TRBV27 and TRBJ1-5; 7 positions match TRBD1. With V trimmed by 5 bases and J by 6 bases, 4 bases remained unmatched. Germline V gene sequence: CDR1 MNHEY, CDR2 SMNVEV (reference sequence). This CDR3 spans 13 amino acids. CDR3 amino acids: CASSKGGGQPQHF. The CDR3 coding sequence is TGTGCCAGCAGTAAAGGGGGCGGTCAGCCCCAGCATTTT.

DNA of the CDR3: TGTGCCAGCAGGAACGGACAGGTCGGGCGAGACACTGAAGCTTTCTTT. Its protein is CASRNGQVGRDTEAFF. This rearrangement joins TRBV2 to TRBJ1-1; 7 bases are shared with TRBD1. The CDR3 extends over 16 amino acids. The V gene end was trimmed by 6 bases and the J gene end by 3 bases; junction bases not matched to a gene: 13. Germline V CDR1 and CDR2: SNHLY, FYNNEI.

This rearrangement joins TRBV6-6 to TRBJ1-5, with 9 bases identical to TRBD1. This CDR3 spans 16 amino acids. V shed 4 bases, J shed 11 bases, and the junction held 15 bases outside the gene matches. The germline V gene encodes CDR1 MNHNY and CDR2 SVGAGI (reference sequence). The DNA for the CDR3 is TGTGCCAGCAGTTCCTACTCGTCGACAGGGGGTTCGACCCAGCATTTT. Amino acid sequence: CASSSYSSTGGSTQHF.

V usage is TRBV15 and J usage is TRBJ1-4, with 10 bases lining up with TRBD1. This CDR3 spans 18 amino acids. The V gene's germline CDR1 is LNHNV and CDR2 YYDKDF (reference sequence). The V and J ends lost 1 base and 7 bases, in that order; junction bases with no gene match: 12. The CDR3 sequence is CATSRAPGQGIDGEKLFF. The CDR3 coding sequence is TGTGCCACCAGCAGAGCCCCGGGACAGGGGATTGATGGTGAAAAACTGTTTTTT.

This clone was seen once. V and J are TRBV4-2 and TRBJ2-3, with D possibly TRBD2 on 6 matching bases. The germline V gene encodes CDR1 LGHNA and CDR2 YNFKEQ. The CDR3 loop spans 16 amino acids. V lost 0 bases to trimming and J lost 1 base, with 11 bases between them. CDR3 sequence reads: CASSQDGGEGTDTQYF. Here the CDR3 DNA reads TGTGCCAGCAGCCAAGATGGCGGGGAGGGCACAGATACGCAGTATTTT.

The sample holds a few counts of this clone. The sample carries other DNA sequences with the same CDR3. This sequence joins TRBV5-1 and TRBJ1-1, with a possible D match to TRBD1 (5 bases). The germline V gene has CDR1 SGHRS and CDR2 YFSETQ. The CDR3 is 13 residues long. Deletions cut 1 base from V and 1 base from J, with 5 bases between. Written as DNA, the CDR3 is TGCGCCAGCAGCTTGACAGGGAACACTGAAGCTTTCTTT. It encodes CASSLTGNTEAFF.

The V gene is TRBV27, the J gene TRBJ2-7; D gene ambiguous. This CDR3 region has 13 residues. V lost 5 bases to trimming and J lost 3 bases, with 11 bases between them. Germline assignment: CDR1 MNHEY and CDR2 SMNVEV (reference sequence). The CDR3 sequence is CASSAAPFYEQYF. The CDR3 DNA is TGTGCCAGCAGTGCGGCGCCTTTCTACGAGCAGTACTTC.

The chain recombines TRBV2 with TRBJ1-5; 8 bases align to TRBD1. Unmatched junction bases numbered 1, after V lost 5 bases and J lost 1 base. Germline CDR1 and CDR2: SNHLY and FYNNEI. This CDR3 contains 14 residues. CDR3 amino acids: CASSQGASNQPQHF. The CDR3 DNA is TGTGCCAGCAGTCAGGGGGCGAGCAATCAGCCCCAGCATTTT.

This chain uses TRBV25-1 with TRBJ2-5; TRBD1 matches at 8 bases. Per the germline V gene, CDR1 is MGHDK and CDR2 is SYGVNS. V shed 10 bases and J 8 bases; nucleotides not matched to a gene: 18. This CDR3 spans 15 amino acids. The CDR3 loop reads CANPLRDRPQQTQYF. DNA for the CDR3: TGTGCCAACCCCCTCCGGGACAGGCCTCAGCAAACCCAGTACTTC.

The CDR3 loop reads CAISTLNPGPTADGELFF. The CDR3 region has the DNA TGTGCCATCAGTACTTTAAACCCGGGTCCAACGGCGGACGGGGAGCTGTTTTTT. J is TRBJ2-2 and V is TRBV10-3; no reliable D call. Trimming stripped 5 bases from V and 7 bases from J, with 26 bases between. Per germline, CDR1 ENHRY and CDR2 SYGVKD. The CDR3 length is 18 residues.

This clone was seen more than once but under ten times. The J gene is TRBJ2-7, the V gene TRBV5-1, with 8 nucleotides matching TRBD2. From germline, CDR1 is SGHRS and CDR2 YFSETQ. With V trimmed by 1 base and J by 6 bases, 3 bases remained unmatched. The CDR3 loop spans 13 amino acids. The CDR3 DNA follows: TGCGCCAGCAGCTTGACTAGCGGAGCCGAGCAGTACTTC. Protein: CASSLTSGAEQYF.

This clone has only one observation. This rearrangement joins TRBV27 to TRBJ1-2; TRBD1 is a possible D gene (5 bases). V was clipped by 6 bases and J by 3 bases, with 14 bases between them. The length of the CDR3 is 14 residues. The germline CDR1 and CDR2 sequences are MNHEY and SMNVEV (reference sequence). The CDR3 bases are TGTGCCAGCAGCCGCTGGGGAGGGGACTATGGCTACACCTTC. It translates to CASSRWGGDYGYTF.

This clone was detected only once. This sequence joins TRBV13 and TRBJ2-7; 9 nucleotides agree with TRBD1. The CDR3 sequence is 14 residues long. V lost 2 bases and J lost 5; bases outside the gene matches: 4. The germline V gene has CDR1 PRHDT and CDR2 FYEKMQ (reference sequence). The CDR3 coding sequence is TGTGCCAGCAGCTTAAGCCGGGACAGGGACGAGCAGTACTTC. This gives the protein CASSLSRDRDEQYF.

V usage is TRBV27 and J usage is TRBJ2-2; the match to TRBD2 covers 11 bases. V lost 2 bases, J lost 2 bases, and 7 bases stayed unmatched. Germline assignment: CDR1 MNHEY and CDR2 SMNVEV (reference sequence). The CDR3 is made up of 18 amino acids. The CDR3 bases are TGTGCCAGCAGTTTAATACAGGGACTAGCGGTCAACACCGGGGAGCTGTTTTTT. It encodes CASSLIQGLAVNTGELFF.

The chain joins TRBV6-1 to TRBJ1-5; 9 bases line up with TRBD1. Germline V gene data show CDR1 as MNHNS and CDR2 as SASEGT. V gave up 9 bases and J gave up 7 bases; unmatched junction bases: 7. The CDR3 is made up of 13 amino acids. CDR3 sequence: CASLDRGDQPQHF. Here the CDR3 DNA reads TGTGCCAGTCTGGACAGGGGAGACCAGCCCCAGCATTTT.

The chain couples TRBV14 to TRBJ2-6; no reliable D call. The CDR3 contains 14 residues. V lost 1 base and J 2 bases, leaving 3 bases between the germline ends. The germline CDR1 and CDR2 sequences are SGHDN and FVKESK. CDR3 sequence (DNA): TGTGCCAGCAGCCAAGGCGCTGGGGCCAACGTCCTGACTTTC. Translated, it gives CASSQGAGANVLTF.

The CDR3 region has the DNA TGTGCCAGCAGTGGCGGCAGGGGGGGACAGGTCAGGTCCTACGAGCAGTACTTC. Protein sequence: CASSGGRGGQVRSYEQYF. V usage is TRBV14 and J usage is TRBJ2-7; D perhaps matches TRBD1 (8 bases). The CDR3 totals 18 residues. V gave up 6 bases and J gave up 1 base, with 25 bases separating them. CDR1 and CDR2 (germline): SGHDN, FVKESK. Together with reference TRBV14 and TRBJ2-7, the CDR3 gives the full variable domain: EAGVTQFPSHSVIEKGQTVTLRCDPISGHDNLYWYRRVMGKEIKFLLHFVKESKQDESGMPNNRFLAERTGGTYSTLKVQPAELEDSGVYFCASSGGRGGQVRSYEQYFGPGTRLTVT.

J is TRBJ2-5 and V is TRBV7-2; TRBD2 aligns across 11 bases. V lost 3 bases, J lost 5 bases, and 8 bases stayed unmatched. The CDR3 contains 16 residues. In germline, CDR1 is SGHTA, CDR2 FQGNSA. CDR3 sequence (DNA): TGTGCCAGCAGCTTCGGTAGCGGGGGGGCCTGGGAGACCCAGTACTTC. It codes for CASSFGSGGAWETQYF.

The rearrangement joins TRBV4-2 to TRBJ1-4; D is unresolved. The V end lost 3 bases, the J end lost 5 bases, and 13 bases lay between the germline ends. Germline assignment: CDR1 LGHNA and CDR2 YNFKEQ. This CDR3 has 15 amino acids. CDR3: CASSHSFGGNEKLFF. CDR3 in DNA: TGTGCCAGCAGCCACTCCTTTGGAGGGAATGAAAAACTGTTTTTT.

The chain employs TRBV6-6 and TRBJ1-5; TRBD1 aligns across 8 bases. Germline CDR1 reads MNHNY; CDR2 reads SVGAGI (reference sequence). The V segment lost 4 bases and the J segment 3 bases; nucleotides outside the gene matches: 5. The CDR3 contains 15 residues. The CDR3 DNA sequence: TGTGCCAGCAGTTTTGGACAGGGCAACAATCAGCCCCAGCATTTT. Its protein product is CASSFGQGNNQPQHF.

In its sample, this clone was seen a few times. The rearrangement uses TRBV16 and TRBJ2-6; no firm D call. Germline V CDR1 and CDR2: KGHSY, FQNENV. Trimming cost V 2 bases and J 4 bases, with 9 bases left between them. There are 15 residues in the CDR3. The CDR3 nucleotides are TGTGCCAGCAGCCAACGGGTATCAGGGGCCAACGTCCTGACTTTC. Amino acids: CASSQRVSGANVLTF.